The T cell receptor beta chain described here comes from a study of blood T cell repertoires in COVID-19. Overall study: Sites across the United States, Italy and Spain contributed samples from acute and convalescent COVID-19.

Trimming cost V 4 bases and J 5 bases; bases outside gene matches: 9. The CDR3 is 15 residues long. The germline CDR1 and CDR2 sequences are MDHEN and SYDVKM. Per the study methods: From reference gene primer amplification, estimates of nucleated cell counts were derived. TCRdb's copy holds only in-frame clones and misses some; the assay was immunoSEQ multiplex PCR. For V, J and clone size, that table is used; D and trimming come from the DNA. The sample has about 170,000 clones; just under 85% are singletons. The Seattle patients, enrolled during active infection, were followed longitudinally. This clone was seen only a few times.

This TCR was recovered from a woman of 80 years or more with COVID-19, enrolled during active disease. The chain couples TRBV28 to TRBJ2-7, with 9 bases lining up with TRBD1. Sequenced: peripheral blood. CDR3 in amino acids: CASSSGGTGFHEQYF. CDR3 DNA: TGTGCCAGCAGTTCTGGGGGGACAGGGTTCCACGAGCAGTACTTC.